The 6 T cell receptor beta chains listed next were all sequenced from one sample in a study of PD-1 blockade in classical Hodgkin lymphoma. Sequencing was performed with immunoSEQ multiplex PCR; in TCRdb, only in-frame clones are kept and a portion is missing. In the table there are approximately 17,000 clones, approximately 79% of which are singletons. Every one of the patients relapsed after autologous stem cell transplantation (brentuximab vedotin exposure was variable). The sequences come from peripheral blood mononuclear cells (PBMCs), collected at baseline. These receptors originate from a human donor with classical Hodgkin lymphoma.

Concerning this clone: Germline and junction disagree at one end, which may indicate a read error. The rearrangement uses TRBV7-7 and TRBJ2-2; TRBD1 agrees at 8 bases. The CDR3 contains 14 residues. Germline assignment: CDR1 SSHAT and CDR2 FNYEAQ (reference sequence). The CDR3 sequence is CASISGGRTGELFF. CDR3 bases: TGTGCTAGCATTTCAGGGGGCCGGACCGGGGAGCTGTTTTTT.

There are a few counts of this clone. The V and J genes are TRBV14 and TRBJ2-1; 7 bases fit TRBD2. The germline gives CDR1 SGHDN, CDR2 FVKESK. Trimming at V came to 0 bases and at J to 5 bases, leaving 10 bases not matched to a gene. The CDR3 is 17 amino acids. This CDR3 reads CASSQESWASGDNEQFF. The CDR3 DNA reads as TGTGCCAGCAGCCAAGAATCATGGGCTAGCGGTGACAATGAGCAGTTCTTC.

This chain joins TRBV19 and TRBJ1-5; D possibly corresponds to TRBD1 (5 bases). Germline assignment: CDR1 LNHDA and CDR2 SQIVND (reference sequence). The CDR3 has 14 amino acids. V lost 7 bases and J 1 base, leaving 11 bases between the germline ends. CDR3 DNA sequence: TGTGCCAGTAAGTTTGGGGGGAGCAATCAGCCCCAGCATTTT. This gives the protein CASKFGGSNQPQHF.

Here the CDR3 DNA reads TGTGCCAGCAGGGACACTAGCGGCACTGGGACCCAGTACTTC. Translation: CASRDTSGTGTQYF. The V and J genes are TRBV6-5 and TRBJ2-5; 8 bases fit TRBD2. Germline loops: CDR1 MNHEY, CDR2 SVGAGI. V gave up 6 bases and J gave up 7 bases; unmatched junction bases: 10. The CDR3 extends over 14 amino acids.

The J gene is TRBJ2-1, the V gene TRBV27; 9 bases are a match to TRBD2. Trimming at V came to 9 bases and at J to 5 bases, leaving 8 bases not matched to a gene. The CDR3 is 14 amino acids. The germline V gene has CDR1 MNHEY and CDR2 SMNVEV (reference sequence). CDR3 DNA sequence: TGTGCCAGTACTTTAGCGGGAGACAACAATGAGCAGTTCTTC. Amino acid sequence: CASTLAGDNNEQFF.

J is TRBJ2-2 and V is TRBV28; TRBD1 might be the D (5 bases). Germline V CDR1 and CDR2: MDHEN, SYDVKM. The CDR3 is 13 residues long. Trimming removed 6 bases from V and 2 bases from J, with 7 bases in between. The CDR3 loop reads CASRTGNTGELFF. CDR3 sequence (DNA): TGTGCCAGCAGAACAGGAAACACCGGGGAGCTGTTTTTT.